This TCR beta chain derives from a study of blood T cell repertoires in COVID-19. Study-level background: The United States, Italy and Spain were the sources of the acute and convalescent COVID-19 samples. The cDNA or gDNA used as material had been derived from T cells, B-cell-depleted T cells, or PBMCs.

Per the authors' pipeline: Reference gene primer amplification gave estimated nucleated cell counts. Using immunoSEQ multiplex PCR, the repertoire was profiled, and TCRdb retains in-frame clones only, with some absent. V and J calls and clone size are those listed in that table; D and trimming were worked out from the DNA. Here the sample spans around 89,000 clones, approximately 90% being singletons. This clone appeared once. Germline V CDR1 and CDR2: MNHEY, SVGAGI. The CDR3 extends over 14 amino acids. Unmatched junction bases numbered 6, after V lost 11 bases and J lost 6 bases. This TCR was recovered from a man aged 60 to 69 with acute or convalescent COVID-19. This chain links TRBV6-5 with TRBJ2-1, with 14 bases fitting TRBD2. Material for sequencing was peripheral blood. CDR3 sequence (DNA): TGTGCCTCCCAGGGACTAGCGGGAGTCAATGAGCAGTTCTTC. It translates to CASQGLAGVNEQFF.